This T cell receptor beta chain was captured by sequencing in a study of shared T cell receptors in the human thymus. Produced via immunoSEQ multiplex PCR; TCRdb's table is partial and in-frame only. Here the sample spans hundreds of thousands of clones, approximately 95% being singletons. What was sequenced was thymocytes. The sequence came from a human donor.

CDR3 in DNA: TGTGCCAGCTCCTACGACCGGTGGATCACGCAGTATTTT. It translates to CASSYDRWITQYF. The chain links TRBV18 to TRBJ2-3; D is unresolved. This CDR3 contains 13 residues. The germline V gene has CDR1 KGHSH and CDR2 LQKENI. Trimming cost V 6 bases and J 9 bases, with 16 bases left between them.